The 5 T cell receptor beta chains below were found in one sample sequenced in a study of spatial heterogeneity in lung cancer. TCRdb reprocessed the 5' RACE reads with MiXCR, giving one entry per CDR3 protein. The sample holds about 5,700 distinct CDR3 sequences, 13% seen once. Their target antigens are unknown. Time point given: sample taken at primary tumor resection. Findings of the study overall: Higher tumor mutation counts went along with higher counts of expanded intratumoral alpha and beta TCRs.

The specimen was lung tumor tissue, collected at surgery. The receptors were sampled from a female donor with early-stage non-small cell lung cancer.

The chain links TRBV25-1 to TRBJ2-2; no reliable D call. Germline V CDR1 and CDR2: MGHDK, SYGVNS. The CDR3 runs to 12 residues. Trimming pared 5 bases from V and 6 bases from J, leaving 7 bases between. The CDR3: CASSFLSGELFF. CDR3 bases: TGTGCCAGCAGTTTCCTTTCCGGGGAGCTGTTTTTT.

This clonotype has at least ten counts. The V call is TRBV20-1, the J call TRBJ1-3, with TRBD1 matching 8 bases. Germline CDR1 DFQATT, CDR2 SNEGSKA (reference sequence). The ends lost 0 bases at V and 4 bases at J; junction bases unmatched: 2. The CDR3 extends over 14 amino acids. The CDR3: CSARDWTGGNTIYF. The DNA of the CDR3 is TGCAGTGCTAGAGATTGGACAGGGGGAAACACCATATATTTT.

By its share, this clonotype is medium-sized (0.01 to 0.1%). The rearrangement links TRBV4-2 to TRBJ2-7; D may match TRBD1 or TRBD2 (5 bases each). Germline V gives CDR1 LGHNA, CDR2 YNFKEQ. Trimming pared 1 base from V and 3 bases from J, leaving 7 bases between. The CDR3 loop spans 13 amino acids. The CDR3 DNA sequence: TGTGCCAGCAGCCAAGTGGGGGACTACGAGCAGTACGTC. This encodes CASSQVGDYEQYV.

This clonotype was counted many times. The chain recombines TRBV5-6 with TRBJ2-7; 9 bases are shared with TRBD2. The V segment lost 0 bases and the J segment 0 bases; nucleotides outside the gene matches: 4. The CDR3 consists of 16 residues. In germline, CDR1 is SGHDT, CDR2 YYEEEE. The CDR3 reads CASSLAPSGVSYEQYF. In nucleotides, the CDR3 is TGTGCCAGCAGCTTGGCCCCTAGCGGGGTCTCCTACGAGCAGTACTTC.

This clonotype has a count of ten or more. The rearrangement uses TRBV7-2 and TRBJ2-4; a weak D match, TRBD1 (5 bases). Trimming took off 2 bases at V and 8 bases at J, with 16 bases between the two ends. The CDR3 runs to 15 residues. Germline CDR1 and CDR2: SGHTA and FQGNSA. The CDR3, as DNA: TGTGCCAGCAGCTTAATGCAGGGCGGTATGGACATTCAGTACTTC. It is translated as CASSLMQGGMDIQYF. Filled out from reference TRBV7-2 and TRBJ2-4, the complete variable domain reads GAGVSQSPSNKVTEKGKDVELRCDPISGHTALYWYRQSLGQGLEFLIYFQGNSAPDKSGLPSDRFSAERTGGSVSTLTIQRTQQEDSAVYLCASSLMQGGMDIQYFGAGTRLSVL.